What follows describes a single T cell receptor beta chain. Its antigen is currently not known. Base-call qualities are not available, and no considerably larger clone is one nucleotide away. In light of the paper, this sample's time point label describes: baseline before first vaccination. The vaccinee samples were drawn from two UK trials, COV001 and COV002, one of which was a single-blind randomized controlled phase 2/3 trial testing AZD1222 (ChAdOx1 nCoV-19) in healthy adults. Trial participant PBMC samples were collected at day 0 and day 28 after the second dose for TCRbeta chain sequencing. The CDR3 regions of human TCRbeta chains were subjected to immunosequencing. Regarding the original processing steps: TCRs in the repertoires were compared against a reference library of SARS-CoV-2-specific TCRs that had been generated with the MIRA antigen-specificity platform. Breadth was defined as the fraction of unique TCRs that were SARS-CoV-2-associated, and depth was defined as the fraction of total T cells that were SARS-CoV-2-associated. Using the MIRA data, each spike-specific TCR was mapped to the spike region that the TCR reacts to and placed in a CD4 or CD8 class. Log10-transformed breadth and depth values were compared by one-way ANOVA with Sidak's multiple comparisons tests. Held by TCRdb, this immuneACCESS table contains in-frame sequences only and omits some clones. Under half of the omission traces to an unresolved V gene where checked; the cause of the rest is unknown. That table furnishes V, J and clone size, whereas the DNA furnished D and trimming. For this sample there are some 120,000 clones; 92% appear just once. The top ten hold 1.1% of the sample.

This record comes from a study of T cell responses to AZD1222 COVID-19 vaccine (dated by TCRdb to the early 2020s). Looking at the study overall: AZD1222 recipients given second doses at about 4 weeks or at about 12 weeks were pooled, since spike-specific TCR depth and breadth were not found to differ between the two schedules. TCR sequencing was performed for 230 to 250 trial participants, of whom roughly 200 were given two doses of AZD1222 and 26 were given two doses of MenACWY control vaccine. Trial participants were enrolled into age subgroups of 18-55, 56-69 and 70-plus years, which contained about 150, 27 and 61 TCR-sequenced participants, respectively. The study at large found these results: After two AZD1222 doses, spike-specific TCR breadth and depth were significantly higher than at day 0 and than in MenACWY recipients. Participants were mostly white British and included more females than males, and it was suggested by the authors that clonal diversity may have been underestimated. Nearly half of unique spike-specific TCRs reportedly recognized epitopes outside regions mutated in the B.1.351 and B.1.1.7 variants. Vaccine-associated CD4 TCRs spanned the whole spike protein, with dominant responses in regions 160-218 and 743-854. Only 5 to 7 AZD1222 recipients were SARS-CoV-2 seropositive at baseline, limiting conclusions about previously exposed vaccinees. Because no samples from the day 14 peak response were available, repertoires could be characterized only after the peak T cell response. The 56-69-year group was small, and its depth increase did not reach significance, likely because of low power.

CDR1 and CDR2 are drawn from the germline V gene: SGDLS, YYNGEE. V gives up 3 bases and J gives up 1 base, and the segment between their germline ends measures 15 bases. The CDR3 goes from the cysteine to the phenylalanine over 16 residues. Only the CDR3 portion is preserved as DNA: 48 bases, with reading frame beginning at the first base. This receptor chain uses TRBV9 and TRBJ2-3; the best D guess is TRBD2, with 5 bases matching. The origin of this receptor is an adult in good health. Here the sequenced sample was peripheral blood, taken on day 0 of AZD1222 vaccination. CDR3 loop: CASSGPDLGGTDTQYF. The nucleotide sequence is TGTGCCAGCAGCGGCCCGGACTTGGGCGGCACAGATACGCAGTATTTT. Reference TRBV9 and TRBJ2-3 proteins supply the regions before and after the CDR3; the full variable domain is: DSGVTQTPKHLITATGQRVTLRCSPRSGDLSVYWYQQSLDQGLQFLIQYYNGEERAKGNILERFSAQQFPDLHSELNLSSLELGDSALYFCASSGPDLGGTDTQYFGPGTRLTVL.